Reported below is one T cell receptor (beta chain). Its antigen target is currently unknown. The sample holds no much larger clone one base away, and base qualities are not on file. Patients with autoimmune disease history or receiving systemic immunosuppression were excluded from the trial. Peripheral blood for TCR sequencing was collected from all dose cohorts at baseline, on cycle 4 day 1, and on cycle 7 day 1. The samples were taken from a phase I, first-in-human, multicenter, open-label dose-escalation trial of ivuxolimab. The trial enrolled adults with locally advanced or metastatic head and neck squamous cell, hepatocellular, melanoma or renal cell carcinoma. Before TCR sequencing, CD4+ T cells and CD8+ T cells were sorted from peripheral blood as separate populations. This specimen comes from a study of OX40 agonist ivuxolimab in advanced cancers. As for the study more broadly: The costimulatory receptor OX40 (CD134) was targeted by ivuxolimab, a fully human IgG2 agonistic monoclonal antibody. Intravenous ivuxolimab was administered to patients every 2 weeks at six dose levels: 0.01, 0.1, 0.3, 1.5, 3 and 10 mg/kg. Among the roughly 50 dose-escalation patients, roughly 20 had hepatocellular carcinoma, 15 or so melanoma, 9 renal cell carcinoma and 9 head and neck cancer. The dose-escalation cohort was 82.7% male with a mean age of around 62 years, ranging from roughly 23 to 79. Patients were allowed to have had prior anti-PD-1, anti-PD-L1 or anti-CTLA-4 therapy, and approximately 40% of the dose-escalation patients had previously received checkpoint inhibitors. Partial responses occurred in three dose-escalation patients, of whom one had hepatocellular carcinoma and two had cutaneous melanoma. The point of sequencing TCRbeta in the periphery was to test whether ivuxolimab changed TCR sequence diversity and drove clonal T-cell expansion. The paper covers the monotherapy dose-escalation part of the phase I ivuxolimab trial, which included N ≈ 57 patients.

Broader findings and caveats from the paper: On average, CD8+ T cells showed more expanded clones than CD4+ T cells after ivuxolimab. The antigen specificity of the clonally expanded peripheral T cells was not determined. Low levels of normalized T-cell clonal expansion were also seen in some patients who did not respond. In the 0.1-3.0 mg/kg groups, partial responders were among the patients with the lowest normalized peripheral clonal expansion, particularly in CD8+ T cells. At doses from 0.1 to 3.0 mg/kg, clonal expansion was seen in both CD4+ and CD8+ blood T cells between baseline and week 6.

CDR1 SGHRS and CDR2 YFSETQ were looked up in the germline V gene. Trimming at the junction amounts to 4 bases on V and 0 bases on J, and the germline ends lie 10 bases apart. The CDR3 covers 14 residues, taking in both the cysteine and the phenylalanine. Only CDR3 DNA is held: 42 bases, read in frame from base 1. To sequence the TCRbeta CDR3 region, genomic DNA was isolated from the sorted cells. The immunoSEQ Assay was used to sequence the TCRbeta CDR3 regions. TCRdb holds this immuneACCESS table with in-frame rearrangements only. Some clones are missing; in checked studies, unresolved V genes explain under half, and the rest has no known cause. Recorded for this sample are roughly 48,000 clones; more than 65% of them occurred a single time. The ten largest clones capture around 2.6% of the sample.

This specimen was CD4+ or CD8+ T cells sorted from blood, taken in a trial of the OX40 agonist ivuxolimab. The V and J segments used are TRBV5-1 and TRBJ1-2, with the identity of the D gene unclear. The origin of this receptor is an adult with an advanced solid tumor such as melanoma, head and neck, liver or kidney cancer. CDR3 region: CASSQNQANYGYTF. The DNA reads TGCGCCAGCAGCCAAAATCAGGCTAACTATGGCTACACCTTC.